This T cell receptor beta chain was sequenced in a study of shared clonotypes between healthy human individuals. With respect to this clone: Its antigen is not known.

Whole-study results and caveats: Incomplete sequencing of sorted subsets was indicated by rarefaction despite large depth.

Germline trimming cut 5 bases from V and 4 bases from J; bases unmatched to any gene: 7. Germline CDR1 reads SEHNR; CDR2 reads FQNEAQ (reference sequence). CDR3 size: 15 residues. Original analysis: Filtering was not the same, since immunoSEQ gave junction-only sequences without quality scores. Repertoires were generated with immunoSEQ multiplex PCR, while TCRdb's copy carries only in-frame clones and drops some. Clone size and the V and J calls come from that table; the DNA yielded D and trimming. The sample holds 800,000 to 1,200,000 clones, 78% seen once. The origin of this receptor is a man between 18 and 29 years old in good health. Some clones in this sample may be carry-over from other donors' samples. The source material was memory CD4+ T cells from PBMCs. Subset indicated: CD45RA-negative fraction. The chain recombines TRBV7-9 with TRBJ1-2, with TRBD1 matching 10 bases. Here the CDR3 reads CASSPRDRGSYGYTF. DNA of the CDR3: TGTGCCAGCAGCCCGAGGGACAGGGGATCCTATGGCTACACCTTC.